This TCR beta chain was sequenced in a study of control samples from healthy donors and cancer patients. V dropped 4 bases and J dropped 2; count of bases not matched to a gene: 10. This CDR3 contains 16 residues. The germline V gene has CDR1 LGHDT and CDR2 YNNKEL (reference sequence). Some clones are missing from TCRdb's copy, which holds only in-frame ones; the method was immunoSEQ multiplex PCR. The table lists about 36,000 clones, about 94% of them singletons, with roughly 1.7% in the top ten. The sequence was collected from a man in his forties with colorectal cancer. Source material: PBMCs. The chain links TRBV3-1 (or the pseudogene TRBV3-2) to TRBJ2-5, with TRBD2 matching 7 bases. CDR3 DNA sequence: TGTGCCAGCAGCCTACCTTTGGTAGCGGGTCAAGAGACCCAGTACTTC. Translating gives CASSLPLVAGQETQYF.